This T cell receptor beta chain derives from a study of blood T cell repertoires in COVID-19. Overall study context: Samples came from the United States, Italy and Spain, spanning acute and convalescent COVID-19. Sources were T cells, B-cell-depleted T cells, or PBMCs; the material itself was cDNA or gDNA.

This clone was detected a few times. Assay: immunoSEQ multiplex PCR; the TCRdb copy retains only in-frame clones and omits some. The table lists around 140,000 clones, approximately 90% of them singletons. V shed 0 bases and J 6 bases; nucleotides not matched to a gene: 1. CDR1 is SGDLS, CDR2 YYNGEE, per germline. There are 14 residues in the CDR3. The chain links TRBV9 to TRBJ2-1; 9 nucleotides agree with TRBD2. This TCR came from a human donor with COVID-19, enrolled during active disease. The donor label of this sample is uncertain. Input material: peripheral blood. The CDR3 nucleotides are TGTGCCAGCAGCGTAGCGACTAGCGGCAATGAGCAGTTCTTC. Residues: CASSVATSGNEQFF.